Following are 28 T cell receptor beta chains from one sample sequenced in a study of blood T cells in healthy people across ages. Using a J-beta primer mix together with a sample-barcoded 5' primer, a second PCR was run for roughly 6 to 12 cycles. TCRdb reprocessed the 5' RACE reads via MiXCR and lists one record per CDR3 protein. In the table there are some 1.8 million distinct CDR3 sequences, around 40% of which are singletons. Sequencing was done on a sample of blood. These receptors all come from a human donor in good health.

This chain connects TRBV7-3 to TRBJ2-7; 7 bases align to TRBD1. J was trimmed by 5 bases and V by 5 bases; bases with no gene match: 15. The CDR3 covers 16 residues. CDR1 and CDR2 (germline): SGHTA, FQGTGA. The CDR3 spells CASSAPGQFSLDEQYF. The CDR3 coding sequence is TGTGCCAGCAGCGCCCCGGGACAGTTTTCCCTTGACGAGCAGTACTTC. Supplemented by reference TRBV7-3 and TRBJ2-7, the full variable domain reads GAGVSQTPSNKVTEKGKYVELRCDPISGHTALYWYRQSLGQGPEFLIYFQGTGAADDSGLPNDRFFAVRPEGSVSTLKIQRTERGDSAVYLCASSAPGQFSLDEQYFGPGTRLTVT.

Ten or more counts support this clonotype. The chain is built from TRBV21-1 and TRBJ2-7. TRBV21-1 is shown as a pseudogene. The CDR3 contains 11 residues. CDR3 sequence reads: CASSIVYEQYF. The CDR3 coding sequence is TGTGCCAGCAGCATCGTCTACGAGCAGTACTTC.

V is TRBV7-2 and J is TRBJ2-1; D ambiguous. V lost 0 bases and J lost 6, with 12 bases in between. In germline, CDR1 is SGHTA, CDR2 FQGNSA. CDR3 size: 15 residues. The CDR3 nucleotides are TGTGCCAGCAGCTTAGCTAGAACGTCGACCAATGAGCAGTTCTTC. It encodes CASSLARTSTNEQFF.

This clonotype occurred a few times. V is TRBV9 and J is TRBJ1-2; 11 nucleotides align to TRBD1. The CDR3 loop spans 16 amino acids. J gave up 6 bases and V 4 bases, and 11 bases lay outside the gene matches. Germline CDR1 SGDLS, CDR2 YYNGEE. In DNA, the CDR3 is TGTGCCAGCAGCAACCAACCTGGGACAGGGGGGGATGGCTACACCTTC. Encoded protein: CASSNQPGTGGDGYTF.

V and J are TRBV4-2 and TRBJ1-2; D call uncertain. CDR1 and CDR2 from the germline V gene are LGHNA and YNFKEQ. The V gene lost 1 base and the J gene lost 8 bases, with 8 bases spanning the gap. The CDR3 loop spans 12 amino acids. CDR3 bases: TGTGCCAGCAGCCAAGCATTTGAGGGCTACACCTTC. It encodes CASSQAFEGYTF.

This clonotype was found a few times. V gene TRBV5-1 combines with J gene TRBJ2-4, with 10 bases lining up with TRBD1. The CDR3 loop spans 14 amino acids. V shed 3 bases, J shed 8 bases, and the junction held 5 bases outside the gene matches. Germline CDR1 SGHRS, CDR2 YFSETQ. This CDR3 is CASSSDRGEDIQYF. The CDR3 DNA follows: TGCGCCAGCAGCTCGGACAGGGGGGAGGACATTCAGTACTTC.

The gene calls are TRBV5-1 and TRBJ1-1, with 7 bases identical to TRBD1. The CDR3 contains 14 residues. Germline trimming cut 0 bases from V and 10 bases from J; bases unmatched to any gene: 9. The germline V gene encodes CDR1 SGHRS and CDR2 YFSETQ. DNA of the CDR3: TGCGCCAGCAGCTTGGGAAGACAGGGAGTAGGAGCTTTCTTT. Its protein product is CASSLGRQGVGAFF.

This clonotype was counted only a few times. The J gene is TRBJ1-2, the V gene TRBV7-2; TRBD1 is a possible D gene (6 bases). Looked up from germline, CDR1 is SGHTA and CDR2 is FQGNSA. The CDR3 is 15 amino acids. Trimming cost V 5 bases and J 6 bases, with 19 bases left between them. CDR3 sequence (DNA): TGTGCCAGCAGCCCAACTAGACGGACAGACGATGGCTACACCTTC. This gives the protein CASSPTRRTDDGYTF.

This sequence joins TRBV6-5 and TRBJ2-7, with 9 bases matching TRBD1. The junction had 9 bases not matched to a gene; V was cut back by 9 bases and J by 3 bases. CDR1 and CDR2 from the germline V gene are MNHEY and SVGAGI. This CDR3 comprises 14 residues. The CDR3 region is CASRPQGAGYEQYF. The CDR3, as DNA: TGTGCCAGTAGACCACAGGGGGCCGGCTACGAGCAGTACTTC.

The rearrangement links TRBV9 to TRBJ2-3; TRBD2 might be the D (5 bases). V was cut by 0 bases and J by 3 bases, with 14 bases left in between. CDR1 and CDR2 (germline): SGDLS, YYNGEE. This CDR3 is 16 amino acids long. The CDR3 here is CASSVAWGAGTDTQYF. In DNA form, the CDR3 reads TGTGCCAGCAGCGTAGCATGGGGAGCAGGTACAGATACGCAGTATTTT. The full variable domain, completed using reference TRBV9 and TRBJ2-3, is DSGVTQTPKHLITATGQRVTLRCSPRSGDLSVYWYQQSLDQGLQFLIQYYNGEERAKGNILERFSAQQFPDLHSELNLSSLELGDSALYFCASSVAWGAGTDTQYFGPGTRLTVL.

The rearrangement uses TRBV20-1 and TRBJ2-3, with D possibly matching TRBD1 (5 bases). Germline V gene data show CDR1 as DFQATT and CDR2 as SNEGSKA (reference sequence). Trimming removed 0 bases from V and 5 bases from J, with 12 bases in between. CDR3 length: 14 residues. The CDR3 DNA reads as TGCAGTGCTAGAGACAGGGAAGTTAGAGATACGCAGTATTTT. Protein sequence: CSARDREVRDTQYF.

The rearrangement uses TRBV18 and TRBJ1-6; 8 nucleotides agree with TRBD1. CDR1 and CDR2 (germline): KGHSH, LQKENI. V lost 4 bases and J lost 8; bases outside the gene matches: 7. This CDR3 comprises 15 residues. DNA for the CDR3: TGTGCCAGCTCACTCCAGGGGGCGCGGGATTCACCCCTCCACTTT. Translated, it gives CASSLQGARDSPLHF.

This clonotype came up a few times. J is TRBJ2-6 and V is TRBV21-1; the DNA was not used to check the table's D call, TRBD1. TRBV21-1 is labeled a pseudogene. The CDR3 extends over 21 amino acids. The CDR3 sequence is CASSKRPGQTSPSSGANVLTF. CDR3 nucleotide sequence: TGTGCCAGCAGCAAACGACCGGGACAAACCTCCCCCAGCTCTGGGGCCAACGTCCTGACTTTC.

This clonotype occurred a few times. The chain couples TRBV6-5 to TRBJ2-5, with D uncertain. V was clipped by 0 bases and J by 2 bases, with 7 bases between them. The CDR3 runs to 14 residues. CDR1 is MNHEY and CDR2 is SVGAGI in the germline V gene. CDR3 in amino acids: CASSYSVGQETQYF. Written as DNA, the CDR3 is TGTGCCAGCAGTTACTCGGTGGGGCAAGAGACCCAGTACTTC.

V gene TRBV20-1 combines with J gene TRBJ2-4; a possible D gene is TRBD1 (5 bases). Gene TRBJ2-7 matches the end of the DNA better, so the J call may be wrong. In germline, CDR1 is DFQATT, CDR2 SNEGSKA (reference sequence). The CDR3 is 14 residues long. CDR3 sequence reads: CSACPIWGPYEQYF. The CDR3 nucleotides are TGCAGTGCTTGCCCTATTTGGGGCCCTTACGAGCAGTACTTC.

This clonotype was observed a handful of times. This chain uses TRBV29-1 with TRBJ2-1, with 7 bases fitting TRBD1. The CDR3 extends over 14 amino acids. J lost 5 bases, V lost 3 bases, and 7 bases had no gene match. The germline CDR1 and CDR2 sequences are SQVTM and ANQGSEA. The chain's CDR3 is CSVEGLGQDNEQFF. Here the CDR3 DNA reads TGCAGCGTTGAGGGTTTAGGACAGGACAATGAGCAGTTCTTC.

V and J are TRBV7-2 and TRBJ2-5; 9 bases agree with TRBD1. V lost 7 bases, J lost 5 bases, and 8 bases stayed unmatched. The CDR3 totals 14 residues. Germline V gene lookup returns CDR1 SGHTA and CDR2 FQGNSA. Here the CDR3 DNA reads TGTGCCAGCAAGTTACAGGGGGCCGTTGAGACCCAGTACTTC. Amino acid sequence: CASKLQGAVETQYF.

This rearrangement joins TRBV5-1 to TRBJ1-1; D not certain. This CDR3 has 14 amino acids. The germline CDR1 and CDR2 sequences are SGHRS and YFSETQ. V was pared by 0 bases and J by 3 bases, with 9 bases between. CDR3: CASSLDGKDTEAFF. The DNA for the CDR3 is TGCGCCAGCAGCTTGGACGGGAAGGACACTGAAGCTTTCTTT.

The chain links TRBV6-2 or TRBV6-3 to TRBJ2-5, with D perhaps TRBD1 or TRBD2 (5 bases each). The CDR3 contains 15 residues. CDR1 MNHEY and CDR2 SVGEGT come from the germline V gene. V lost 0 bases to trimming and J lost 4 bases, with 12 bases between them. In DNA form, the CDR3 reads TGTGCCAGCAGTTACTCAGAGACGAGGGGAGAGACCCAGTACTTC. Translated, it gives CASSYSETRGETQYF.

The chain links TRBV5-4 to TRBJ2-3, with no clear D. CDR3 length: 15 residues. Per the germline V gene, CDR1 is SGHNT and CDR2 is YYREEE (reference sequence). Trimming stripped 0 bases from V and 3 bases from J, with 11 bases between. CDR3: CASSLGGTTTDTQYF. The CDR3 DNA follows: TGTGCCAGCAGCTTGGGCGGAACTACTACAGATACGCAGTATTTT.

This chain uses TRBV7-2 with TRBJ2-3, with D possibly matching TRBD2 (5 bases). The CDR3 spans 16 residues. CDR1 SGHTA and CDR2 FQGNSA come from the germline V gene. V was shortened by 1 base and J by 1 base, with 12 bases between the two germline ends. This CDR3 reads CASSLVAFPGTDTQYF. DNA of the CDR3: TGTGCCAGCAGCTTAGTAGCGTTTCCGGGCACAGATACGCAGTATTTT.

This clonotype was recorded a few times. The chain links TRBV12-3 or TRBV12-4 to TRBJ1-1; D remains ambiguous. The CDR3 has 12 residues. The V gene lost 7 bases and the J gene lost 1 base, with 7 bases spanning the gap. Here the CDR3 reads CASTQTNTEAFF. CDR3 sequence (DNA): TGTGCCAGCACTCAGACGAACACTGAAGCTTTCTTT.

This clonotype has only a few counts. The genes are TRBV2 and TRBJ2-7; TRBD1 might be the D (6 bases). The CDR3 is made up of 13 amino acids. CDR1 is SNHLY, CDR2 FYNNEI, per germline. Trimming cost V 8 bases and J 0 bases, with 11 bases left between them. As DNA, the CDR3 is TGTGCCAGCTGCCGGGACAACTCCTACGAGCAGTACTTC. Its translation is CASCRDNSYEQYF.

The chain has TRBV29-1 and TRBJ1-3; possible D gene TRBD1, 6 bases. Trimming removed 7 bases from V and 2 bases from J, with 12 bases in between. Germline assignment: CDR1 SQVTM and CDR2 ANQGSEA. The CDR3 has 13 amino acids. This chain's CDR3 is CSAEQGAGNTIYF. CDR3 DNA: TGCAGCGCAGAACAGGGTGCTGGAAACACCATATATTTT.

This rearrangement joins TRBV14 to TRBJ1-1; no firm D call. V was clipped by 10 bases and J by 3 bases, with 12 bases between them. Germline V lookup: CDR1 SGHDN, CDR2 FVKESK. This CDR3 region has 12 residues. This chain's CDR3 is CATGRIYTEAFF. The CDR3, as DNA: TGTGCCACTGGACGGATTTACACTGAAGCTTTCTTT.

V and J are TRBV29-1 and TRBJ2-7; D may match TRBD1 or TRBD2 (7 bases each). V lost 5 bases to trimming and J lost 3 bases, with 14 bases between them. Germline V CDR1 and CDR2: SQVTM, ANQGSEA. The CDR3 is 13 amino acids. In nucleotides, the CDR3 is TGCAGCGTTTTACAGGGGACTAACTACGAGCAGTACTTC. This translates into CSVLQGTNYEQYF.

This clonotype has just a few counts. The chain has TRBV4-3 and TRBJ1-2; D not certain. Germline assignment: CDR1 LGHNA and CDR2 YSLEER. The V and J ends lost 1 base and 1 base respectively, with 13 bases between them. The CDR3 is 16 amino acids. The CDR3 sequence: CASSQAHTDINYGYTF. In DNA form, the CDR3 reads TGCGCCAGCAGCCAAGCCCATACAGATATTAACTATGGCTACACCTTC.

V gene TRBV20-1 combines with J gene TRBJ1-2, with D unresolved. The CDR3 runs to 14 residues. Germline V gene data show CDR1 as DFQATT and CDR2 as SNEGSKA (reference sequence). Trimming took off 3 bases at V and 4 bases at J, with 15 bases between the two ends. DNA of the CDR3: TGCAGTGCTAGCTCGACGGGGAAGACCTATGGCTACACCTTC. It translates to CSASSTGKTYGYTF.